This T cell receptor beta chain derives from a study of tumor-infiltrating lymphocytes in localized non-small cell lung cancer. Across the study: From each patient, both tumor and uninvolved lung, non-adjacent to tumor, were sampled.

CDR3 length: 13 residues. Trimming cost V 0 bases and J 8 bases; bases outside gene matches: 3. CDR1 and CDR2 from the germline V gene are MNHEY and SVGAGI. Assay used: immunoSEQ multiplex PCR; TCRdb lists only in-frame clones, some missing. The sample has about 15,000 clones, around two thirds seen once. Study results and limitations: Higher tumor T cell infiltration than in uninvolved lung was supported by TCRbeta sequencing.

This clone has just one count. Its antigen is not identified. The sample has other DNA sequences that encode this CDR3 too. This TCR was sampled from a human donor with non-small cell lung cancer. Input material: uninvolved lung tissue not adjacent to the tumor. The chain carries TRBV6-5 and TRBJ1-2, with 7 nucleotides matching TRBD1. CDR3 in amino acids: CASSYSGDSGYTF. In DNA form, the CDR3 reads TGTGCCAGCAGTTACTCTGGGGACAGCGGCTACACCTTC.